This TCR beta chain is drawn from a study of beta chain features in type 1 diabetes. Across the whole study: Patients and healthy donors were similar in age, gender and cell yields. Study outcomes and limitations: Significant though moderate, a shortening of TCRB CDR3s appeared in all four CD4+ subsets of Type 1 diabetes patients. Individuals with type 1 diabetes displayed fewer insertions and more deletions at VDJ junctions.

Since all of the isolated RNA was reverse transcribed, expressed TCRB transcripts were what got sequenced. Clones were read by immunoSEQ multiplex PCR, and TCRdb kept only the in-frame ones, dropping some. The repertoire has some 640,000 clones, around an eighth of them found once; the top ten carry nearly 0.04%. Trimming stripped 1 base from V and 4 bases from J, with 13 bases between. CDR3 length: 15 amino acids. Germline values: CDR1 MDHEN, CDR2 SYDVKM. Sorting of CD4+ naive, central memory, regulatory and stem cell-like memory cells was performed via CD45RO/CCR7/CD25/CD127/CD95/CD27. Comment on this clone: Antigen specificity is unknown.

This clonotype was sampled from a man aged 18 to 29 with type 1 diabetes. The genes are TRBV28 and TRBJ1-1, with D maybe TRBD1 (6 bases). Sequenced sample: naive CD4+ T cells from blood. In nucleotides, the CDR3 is TGTGCCAGCAGTTTATCTGCAGGGGTTGGCACTGAAGCTTTCTTT. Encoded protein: CASSLSAGVGTEAFF.